This T cell receptor beta chain was obtained from a study of blood T cell repertoires in COVID-19. On the study more broadly: The samples span acute and convalescent COVID-19 from the United States, Italy and Spain. T cells, B-cell-depleted T cells, or PBMCs provided the cDNA or gDNA that served as material.

The germline V gene has CDR1 LNHDA and CDR2 SQIVND (reference sequence). The CDR3 covers 14 residues. V was clipped by 4 bases and J by 5 bases, with 14 bases between them. Profiling relied on immunoSEQ multiplex PCR, and the TCRdb table lists in-frame clones only, not all of them. The sample contains about 24,000 clones, about 90% of which appear only once. The chain carries TRBV19 and TRBJ1-1; the D gene is possibly TRBD1 (6 bases). The sequence was obtained from a man aged 65-85 years with active COVID-19. Source material: peripheral blood. DNA of the CDR3: TGTGCCAGTAGTAAGCCGGGGGGCTTAACTGAAGCTTTCTTT. Translated, it gives CASSKPGGLTEAFF.